This TCR beta chain was profiled in a study of shared T cell receptors in the human thymus. CDR1 is LNHDA and CDR2 is SQIVND in the germline V gene (reference sequence). CDR3 size: 17 residues. With V trimmed by 3 bases and J by 2 bases, 7 bases remained unmatched. Only in-frame clones appear in the TCRdb table, and some are missing; sequencing was by immunoSEQ multiplex PCR. The sample yields approximately 730,000 clones, 75% to 90% seen once. This same sample was also taken into another study, of human thymus T cells.

This clonotype was sampled from a girl less than two years old with a congenital heart defect. Material for sequencing was thymocytes. The chain links TRBV19 to TRBJ2-2, with 9 bases that match TRBD1. The CDR3 loop reads CASSMGRGQGNTGELFF. For the CDR3, the DNA is TGTGCCAGTAGTATGGGCCGGGGACAGGGAAACACCGGGGAGCTGTTTTTT.